The rows below give T cell receptor beta chains drawn from one sample of a study of vaccination and CD4 T cells after COVID-19. In TCRdb, the PCR reads were re-called with MiXCR into one record per CDR3 protein. The sample has approximately 15,000 distinct CDR3 sequences, around 48% seen once; the top ten hold roughly 13%. The antigens for these receptors are not known. Sequenced material: CD4+ T cells from blood, cultured in vitro, taken about 7 months after SARS-CoV-2 vaccination. These receptors were taken from a human donor who had recovered from COVID-19. CDR3s include the opening cysteine and the closing phenylalanine or tryptophan. A D gene is named only where the DNA matches it firmly. Size tells how often a clone was seen (once, few, many) or the class of an expanded clone, and some rows leave it out.

J,V,size,length,D,DNA,CDR3
TRBJ1-5,TRBV19,few,13,NA,TGTGCCAGTAGTACGACTCCCGGTCAGCCCCAGCATTTT,CASSTTPGQPQHF
TRBJ2-3,TRBV20-1,NA,15,NA,TGCAGTGCCCATACCCCGACAGGACTCACAGATACGCAGTATTTT,CSAHTPTGLTDTQYF
TRBJ1-2,TRBV7-2,few,12,NA,TGTGCCAGCAGCAACCAGGGTTATGGCTACACCTTC,CASSNQGYGYTF
TRBJ2-5,TRBV25-1,NA,16,TRBD1,TGTGCCAGCAGCGCCTACCGGGACAGGGGGCGGGAGACCCAGTACTTC,CASSAYRDRGRETQYF
TRBJ2-5,TRBV24-1,few,16,NA,TGTGCCACGGCGTCGAGATGGGCCCGGGGTCAAGAGACCCAGTACTTC,CATASRWARGQETQYF
TRBJ2-5,TRBV2,NA,15,TRBD2,TGTGCCAGCACCGGGGCGGCGGGAGTTAGGGAGACCCAGTACTTC,CASTGAAGVRETQYF
TRBJ2-1,TRBV20-1,NA,16,TRBD1,TGCAGTGCCCAGAATCCCGGGACAGGGGCCTACAATGAGCAGTTCTTC,CSAQNPGTGAYNEQFF
TRBJ2-3,TRBV7-2,few,14,NA,TGTGCCAGCAGCCGCGTTCTGTCGGAAAGAGCGCAGTATTTT,CASSRVLSERAQYF
TRBJ2-3,TRBV20-1,NA,14,NA,TGCAGTGCTAGGGGCCCGGAGGGTAGGCATACGCAGTATTTT,CSARGPEGRHTQYF
TRBJ2-6,TRBV18,NA,17,TRBD1,TGTGCCAGCGCCGGACAGGGGGCACTCTCTGGGGCCAACGTCCTGACTTTC,CASAGQGALSGANVLTF
TRBJ2-5,TRBV6-1,NA,13,TRBD1,TGTGCCAGCGGTCAAGACAGGGCTGAGACCCAGTACTTC,CASGQDRAETQYF
TRBJ2-4,TRBV7-8,NA,13,TRBD2,TGTGCCAGCGCCCGGACTAGGGAAAACATTCAGTACTTC,CASARTRENIQYF
TRBJ1-5,TRBV2,NA,13,TRBD1,TGTGCCAGCAGTGTAGGGGGCGGTCAGCCCCAGCATTTT,CASSVGGGQPQHF
TRBJ2-7,TRBV6-1,NA,12,NA,TGTGCCAGCAGAAGGAGAGCCTACGAGCAGTACTTC,CASRRRAYEQYF
TRBJ1-6,TRBV2,few,14,TRBD1,TGTGCCCTTATGAAGGGACAGCCTAATTCACCCCTCCACTTT,CALMKGQPNSPLHF
TRBJ2-7,TRBV5-8,NA,17,NA,TGTGCCAGCAGCCCTAATGGGTTCACGTTTGGGAGTTACGAGCAGTACTTC,CASSPNGFTFGSYEQYF
TRBJ2-5,TRBV7-2,few,16,TRBD1,TGTGCCAGCAGCTTTCGGCATAGACAGGGACAAGAGACCCAGTACTTC,CASSFRHRQGQETQYF
TRBJ2-3,TRBV7-2,few,15,TRBD2,TGTGCCAGCAGCTTTAGCGGGGGGGGCACAGATACGCAGTATTTT,CASSFSGGGTDTQYF
TRBJ1-5,TRBV19,NA,14,NA,TGTGCCAGTAGTATTTGGGCAGCAAATCAGCCCCAGCATTTT,CASSIWAANQPQHF
TRBJ2-5,TRBV11-1,NA,13,TRBD2,TGTGCCAGCAGCTTCGGGGGGAAGGAGACCCAGTACTTC,CASSFGGKETQYF
TRBJ1-2,TRBV6-1,NA,14,NA,TGTGCCAGCCAAAGGGGGGGGGAGAACTATGGCTACACCTTC,CASQRGGENYGYTF
TRBJ2-2,TRBV20-1,NA,15,NA,TGCAGTGCTAGACCTTCTCCGAGGAACACCGGGGAGCTGTTTTTT,CSARPSPRNTGELFF
TRBJ2-2,TRBV27,NA,14,NA,TGTGCCAGCAGTTCAAGGACGGCCACCGGGGAGCTGTTTTTT,CASSSRTATGELFF
TRBJ1-2,TRBV27,few,13,TRBD1,TGTGCCAGCAGAAGGACAGGGCGGTATGGCTACACCTTC,CASRRTGRYGYTF
TRBJ2-1,TRBV20-1,NA,16,TRBD1,TGCAGTGCTAGAGATATCGGACAGGGGGCCTACAATGAGCAGTTCTTC,CSARDIGQGAYNEQFF
TRBJ2-7,TRBV19,NA,13,NA,TGTGCCAGTAGTATCGGCTTCTCCTACGAGCAGTACTTC,CASSIGFSYEQYF